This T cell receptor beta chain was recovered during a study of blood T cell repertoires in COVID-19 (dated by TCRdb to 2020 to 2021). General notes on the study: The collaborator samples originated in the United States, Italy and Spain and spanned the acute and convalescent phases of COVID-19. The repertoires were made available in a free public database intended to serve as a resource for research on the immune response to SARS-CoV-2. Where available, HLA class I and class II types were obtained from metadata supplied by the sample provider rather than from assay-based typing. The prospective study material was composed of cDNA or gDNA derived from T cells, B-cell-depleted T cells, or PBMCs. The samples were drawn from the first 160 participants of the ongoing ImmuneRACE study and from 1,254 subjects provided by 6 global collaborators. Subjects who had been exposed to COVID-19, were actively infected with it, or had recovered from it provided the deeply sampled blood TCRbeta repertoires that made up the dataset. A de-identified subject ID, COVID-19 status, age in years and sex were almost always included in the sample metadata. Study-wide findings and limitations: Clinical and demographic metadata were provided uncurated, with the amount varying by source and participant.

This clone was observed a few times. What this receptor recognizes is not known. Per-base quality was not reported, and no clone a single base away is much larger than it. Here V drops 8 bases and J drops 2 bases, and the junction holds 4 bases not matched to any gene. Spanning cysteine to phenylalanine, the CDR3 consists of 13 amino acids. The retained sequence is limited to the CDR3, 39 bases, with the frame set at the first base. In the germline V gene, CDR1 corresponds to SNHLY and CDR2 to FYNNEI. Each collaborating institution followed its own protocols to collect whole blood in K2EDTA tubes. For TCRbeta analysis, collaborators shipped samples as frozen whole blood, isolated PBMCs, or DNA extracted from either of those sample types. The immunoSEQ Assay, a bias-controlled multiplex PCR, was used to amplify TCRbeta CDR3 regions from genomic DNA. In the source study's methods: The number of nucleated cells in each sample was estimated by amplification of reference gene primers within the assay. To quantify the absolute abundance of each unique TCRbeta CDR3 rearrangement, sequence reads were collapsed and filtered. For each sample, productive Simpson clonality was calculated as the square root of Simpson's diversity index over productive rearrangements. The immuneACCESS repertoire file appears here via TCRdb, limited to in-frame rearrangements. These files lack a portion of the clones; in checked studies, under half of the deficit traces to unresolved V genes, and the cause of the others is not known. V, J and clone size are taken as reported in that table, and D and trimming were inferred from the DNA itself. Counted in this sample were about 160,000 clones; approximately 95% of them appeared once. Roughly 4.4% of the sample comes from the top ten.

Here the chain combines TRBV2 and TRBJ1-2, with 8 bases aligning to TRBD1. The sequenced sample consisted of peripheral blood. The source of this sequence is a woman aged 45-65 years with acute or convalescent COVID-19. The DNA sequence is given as TGTGCCAGCGGACAGGGCGAAAACTATGGCTACACCTTC. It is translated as CASGQGENYGYTF. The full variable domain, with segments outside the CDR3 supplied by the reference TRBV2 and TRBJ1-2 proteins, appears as EPEVTQTPSHQVTQMGQEVILRCVPISNHLYFYWYRQILGQKVEFLVSFYNNEISEKSEIFDDQFSVERPDGSNFTLKIRSTKLEDSAMYFCASGQGENYGYTFGSGTRLTVV.